This TCR beta chain was retrieved from a study of cytomegalovirus exposure and HLA in healthy donors. Germline CDR1 is LNHDA and CDR2 is SQIVND (reference sequence). The CDR3 extends over 15 amino acids. V was shortened by 3 bases and J by 9 bases, with 18 bases between the two germline ends. This clone has only a few counts. The antigen remains undetermined. Study-wide results and limits: Despite most TCR sequences being rare, some public TCRs occurred in many donors.

PCR used 60 Vbeta primers and 13 Jbeta primers. Assay used: immunoSEQ multiplex PCR; TCRdb lists only in-frame clones, some missing. The sample yields tens of thousands of clones, approximately 69% seen once. The clonotype comes from a boy between 10 and 17 years old in good health and CMV-seropositive. V gene TRBV19 combines with J gene TRBJ2-1; a possible D gene is TRBD1 (7 bases). What was sequenced was PBMCs. CDR3 coding DNA: TGTGCCAGTAGTATCCGGAGGGGGCCGGATGGTGAGCAGTTCTTC. Translated: CASSIRRGPDGEQFF.